A selection of T cell receptor beta chains follows, all from one sample in a study of PD-1 blockade in classical Hodgkin lymphoma. TCRdb keeps only in-frame clones here, not all; method: immunoSEQ multiplex PCR. This sample has 96,000 or so clones, with 90% to 95% found just once. The material was peripheral blood mononuclear cells (PBMCs), obtained before the fourth cycle of nivolumab. These receptors all come from a human donor with classical Hodgkin lymphoma. Both conserved end residues are part of each CDR3. Fields, in order: V gene, J gene, D gene, clone size, CDR3 DNA, CDR3 protein. A D gene is named only where the DNA matches it firmly. Expanded clones get a size class; other rows say once, few or many, or leave the size out.

TRBV2	TRBJ1-1	NA	NA	TGTGCCAGCAAACTCGGTTGGATCGGAAGTACTGAAGCTTTCTTT	CASKLGWIGSTEAFF
TRBV6-5	TRBJ2-1	TRBD1	NA	TGTGCCAGCAGGGGGACAGGGGCGAATGAGCAGTTCTTC	CASRGTGANEQFF
TRBV2	TRBJ1-5	TRBD1	NA	TGTGCCAGCAGGTCCGGGACAGGGGGTTATCAGCCCCAGCATTTT	CASRSGTGGYQPQHF
TRBV5-1	TRBJ2-7	NA	NA	TGCGCCAGCAGCTTGGGGTACGGCCCCTACGAGCAGTACTTC	CASSLGYGPYEQYF
TRBV6-5	TRBJ2-1	NA	NA	TGTGCCAGCAGCTCCGGAGCCCCCGTGTTCAATGAGCAGTTCTTC	CASSSGAPVFNEQFF
TRBV6-5	TRBJ2-7	TRBD2	once	TGTGCCAGCAGTCCCTTCGGAGGGAGGGACCACGAGCAGTACTTC	CASSPFGGRDHEQYF
TRBV9	TRBJ1-2	NA	NA	TGTGCCAGCTTCGGACAGGGCTACACCTTC	CASFGQGYTF
TRBV28	TRBJ2-7	TRBD1	NA	TGTGCCAGCAGTTCACAGGGGTACTCCTACGAGCAGTACTTC	CASSSQGYSYEQYF
TRBV5-8	TRBJ2-3	NA	NA	TGTGCCAGCAGCTTGCCCAGTGGAGGCACAGATACGCAGTATTTT	CASSLPSGGTDTQYF
TRBV11-2	TRBJ1-2	NA	NA	TGTGCCAGCAGCTTAGATTCGGGAACCTATGGCTACACCTTC	CASSLDSGTYGYTF
TRBV9	TRBJ2-7	TRBD1	NA	TGTGCCAGCAGCGTGGACAGGGGGCCCCTCGAGCAGTACTTC	CASSVDRGPLEQYF
TRBV7-7	TRBJ2-7	NA	NA	TGTGCTAGCAGCTTAGAGGAGGGCGGCTACGAGCAGTACTTC	CASSLEEGGYEQYF
TRBV13	TRBJ2-5	NA	few	TGTGCCAGCAGCTTAGCAGGCGCCAGAGAGACCCAGTACTTC	CASSLAGARETQYF
TRBV15	TRBJ2-3	NA	NA	TGTGCCACCAGCAAACGTACGGTGAGCACAGATACGCAGTATTTT	CATSKRTVSTDTQYF
TRBV10-2	TRBJ2-7	TRBD2	NA	TGCGCCAGCAGTGTCGGTCTAGCGGGACCATACGAGCAGTACTTC	CASSVGLAGPYEQYF
TRBV10-3	TRBJ1-1	NA	NA	TGTGCCACCTTGTTTGGGGCAGGTTCCATGAACACTGAAGCTTTCTTT	CATLFGAGSMNTEAFF
TRBV29-1	TRBJ1-1	TRBD1	NA	TGCAGCGTTGACTCAGGGGGCGATCCTGAAGCTTTCTTT	CSVDSGGDPEAFF
TRBV2	TRBJ1-5	TRBD1	NA	TGTGCCAGCAGACTTACAGGGGGCATAAGCAATCAGCCCCAGCATTTT	CASRLTGGISNQPQHF
TRBV29-1	TRBJ1-5	NA	NA	TGCAGCGTTGGGGGGGGTAGTCAGCCCCAGCATTTT	CSVGGGSQPQHF
TRBV25-1	TRBJ1-6	NA	NA	TGTGCCAGCAGTGGGCTCGCCGGCTCACCCCTCCACTTT	CASSGLAGSPLHF